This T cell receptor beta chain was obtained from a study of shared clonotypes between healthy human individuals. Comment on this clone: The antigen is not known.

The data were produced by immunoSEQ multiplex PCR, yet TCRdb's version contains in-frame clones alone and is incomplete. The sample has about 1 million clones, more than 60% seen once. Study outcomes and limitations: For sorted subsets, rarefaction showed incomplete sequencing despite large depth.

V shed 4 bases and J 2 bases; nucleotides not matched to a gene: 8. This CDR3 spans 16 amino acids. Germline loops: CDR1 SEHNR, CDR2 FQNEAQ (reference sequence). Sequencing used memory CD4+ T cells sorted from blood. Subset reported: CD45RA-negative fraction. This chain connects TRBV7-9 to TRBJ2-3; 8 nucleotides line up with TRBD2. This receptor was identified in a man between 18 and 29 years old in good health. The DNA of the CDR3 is TGTGCCAGCAGCTCCTGGACTAGCTCCCCCACAGATACGCAGTATTTT. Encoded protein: CASSSWTSSPTDTQYF.